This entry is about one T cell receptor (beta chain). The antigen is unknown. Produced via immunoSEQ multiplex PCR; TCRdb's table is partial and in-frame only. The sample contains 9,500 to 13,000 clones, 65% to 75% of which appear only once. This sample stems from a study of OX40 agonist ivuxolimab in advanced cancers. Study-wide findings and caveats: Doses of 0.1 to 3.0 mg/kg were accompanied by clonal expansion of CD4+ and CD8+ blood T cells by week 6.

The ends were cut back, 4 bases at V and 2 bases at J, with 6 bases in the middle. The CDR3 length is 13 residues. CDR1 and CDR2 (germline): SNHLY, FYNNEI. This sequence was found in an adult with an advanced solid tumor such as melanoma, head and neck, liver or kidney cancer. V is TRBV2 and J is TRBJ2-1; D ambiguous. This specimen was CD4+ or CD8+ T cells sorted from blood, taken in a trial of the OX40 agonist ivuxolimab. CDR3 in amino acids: CASSAGPYNEQFF. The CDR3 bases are TGTGCCAGCAGTGCTGGCCCCTACAATGAGCAGTTCTTC.